This T cell receptor beta chain was profiled in a study of CD8+ T cells in alopecia areata. The authors extracted RNA and reverse transcribed it into cDNA as the sequencing template. Some clones are missing from TCRdb's copy, which holds only in-frame ones; the method was immunoSEQ multiplex PCR. In the table there are about 120,000 clones, around 64% of which are singletons. V dropped 5 bases and J dropped 5 bases, with 8 bases sitting between them. CDR3 length equals 13 residues. Germline CDR1 SGHDT, CDR2 YYEEEE. This clonotype was obtained from a human donor in good health. The chain joins TRBV5-6 to TRBJ2-6; no clear D gene. Sequenced sample: CD4+ T cells sorted from blood. The CDR3 here is CASSIQRANVLTF. In nucleotides, the CDR3 is TGTGCCAGCAGTATCCAGCGGGCCAACGTCCTGACTTTC.